Detailed here is one T cell receptor (beta chain). A read error may produce the germline difference seen at one junction end. The source of the sample is a study of CD4 and CD8 cells across lung adenocarcinoma regions. Donors had localized lung adenocarcinoma, a non-small cell lung cancer. One entry per CDR3 protein, called by TCRdb with MiXCR from the PCR reads. The sample shows approximately 19,000 distinct CDR3 sequences, about 54% of them seen only once. This CDR3 is 18 amino acids long. Sample: CD8+ T cells from the center of a lung tumor. This sequence was found in a female donor with lung adenocarcinoma. The CD4 and CD8 labels of this study may be unreliable. The rearrangement joins TRBV12-3 or TRBV12-4 to TRBJ2-4; tentatively, D is TRBD1 or TRBD2 (6 bases each). The CDR3 loop reads CASSAPGTGLRDTNTQYF. The CDR3 DNA is TGTGCCAGCAGTGCCCCCGGGACGGGGTTGCGGGACACAAACACTCAGTACTTC.